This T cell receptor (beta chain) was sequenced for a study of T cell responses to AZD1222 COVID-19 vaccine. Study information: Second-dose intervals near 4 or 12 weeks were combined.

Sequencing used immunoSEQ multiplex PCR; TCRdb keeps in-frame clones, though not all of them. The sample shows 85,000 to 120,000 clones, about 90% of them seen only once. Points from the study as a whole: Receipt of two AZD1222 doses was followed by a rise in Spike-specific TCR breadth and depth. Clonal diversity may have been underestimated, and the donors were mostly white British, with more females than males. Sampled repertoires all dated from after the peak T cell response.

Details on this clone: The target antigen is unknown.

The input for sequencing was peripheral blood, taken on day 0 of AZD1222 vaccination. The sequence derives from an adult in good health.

As DNA, the CDR3 is TGTGCCAGCAGCCAAGACGTCCTACTGGGGCAGTTCTTC. Translating gives CASSQDVLLGQFF. V usage is TRBV3-1 (or the pseudogene TRBV3-2) and J usage is TRBJ2-1; the D is unclear. The length of the CDR3 is 13 residues. Trimming pared 0 bases from V and 12 bases from J, leaving 12 bases between. Per germline, CDR1 LGHDT and CDR2 YNNKEL (reference sequence).